This T cell receptor beta chain was captured by sequencing in a study of blood T cell repertoires in COVID-19. At the level of the study: The United States, Italy and Spain supplied acute and convalescent COVID-19 samples. T cells, B-cell-depleted T cells, or PBMCs provided the cDNA or gDNA that served as material.

As originally analysed: Reference gene primer amplification in the assay estimated nucleated cell counts. Sequencing was performed with immunoSEQ multiplex PCR; in TCRdb, only in-frame clones are kept and a portion is missing. That table is the source of V, J and clone size, and D and trimming were worked out from the DNA. The data show 120,000 to 150,000 clones, about 80% seen once. Germline V gene sequence: CDR1 SGHRS, CDR2 YFSETQ. After removal of 7 bases from V and 5 bases from J, the junction contained 20 bases not matched to a gene. CDR3 length equals 17 residues. V gene TRBV5-1 combines with J gene TRBJ2-5, with 7 bases that match TRBD1. This TCR was sampled from a human donor in a cohort sampled during active COVID-19. The sample consisted of peripheral blood. The chain's CDR3 is CASSSEGAIGPRETQYF. DNA of the CDR3: TGCGCCAGCTCCTCTGAGGGGGCGATCGGACCCCGGGAGACCCAGTACTTC.